These 19 T cell receptor beta chains were sequenced from one sample in a study of blood T cell repertoires in COVID-19 (dated by TCRdb to the early 2020s). The library was produced with the immunoSEQ multiplex PCR assay. Sourced from immuneACCESS, this table was stored by TCRdb with only in-frame sequences that have V and J called. A share of the clones is absent; for the studies checked, an unresolved V gene accounts for under half, and the remainder has no known explanation. This sample has roughly 300,000 clones in its table, and 65% to 90% of those were observed once. The top ten clonotypes cover roughly 14% of the sample. The specimen was peripheral blood. The receptors stem from a human donor in a cohort sampled during active COVID-19.

The chain carries TRBV11-2 and TRBJ1-2, with a weak D call TRBD1 (6 bases). The CDR3 sequence is 15 residues long. The germline V gene has CDR1 SGHAT and CDR2 FQNNGV. V shed 3 bases and J shed 7 bases, with 18 bases lying between them. CDR3 sequence (DNA): TGTGCCAGCAGCTTCCAGCCTCTGCAGGGGCTTGGCTACACCTTC. Translated: CASSFQPLQGLGYTF.

The chain is built from TRBV18 and TRBJ2-7, with 10 positions matching TRBD2. V gave up 2 bases and J gave up 6 bases; unmatched junction bases: 7. CDR1 is KGHSH and CDR2 is LQKENI in the germline V gene. This CDR3 spans 15 amino acids. The CDR3 sequence: CASSPSLAGAGEQYF. CDR3 sequence (DNA): TGTGCCAGCTCACCAAGCCTAGCGGGAGCCGGCGAGCAGTACTTC.

The chain joins TRBV3-1 (or the pseudogene TRBV3-2) to TRBJ1-6; 11 nucleotides align to TRBD1. The CDR3 has 15 amino acids. Germline V CDR1 and CDR2: LGHDT, YNNKEL (reference sequence). Unmatched junction bases numbered 6, after V lost 6 bases and J lost 8 bases. In DNA form, the CDR3 reads TGTGCCAGCAGACAGGACAGGGGGCGAGATTCACCCCTCCACTTT. It yields the protein CASRQDRGRDSPLHF.

The gene calls are TRBV19 and TRBJ2-2, with no clear D. The CDR3 spans 13 residues. Trimming shortened V by 7 bases and J by 7 bases, and 13 bases separated the two germline ends. Germline CDR1 and CDR2: LNHDA and SQIVND (reference sequence). The CDR3: CASKPLIYGELFF. DNA for the CDR3: TGTGCCAGTAAACCCTTAATCTACGGGGAGCTGTTTTTT.

V and J are TRBV7-8 and TRBJ2-1; 12 bases align to TRBD2. Germline values: CDR1 SGHVS, CDR2 FQNEAQ. The junction had 13 bases not matched to a gene; V was cut back by 5 bases and J by 8 bases. The CDR3 is 17 amino acids. As DNA, the CDR3 is TGTGCCAGCAGCGGGTTTGTCCGACTAGCGGGAGTGGATGAGCAGTTCTTC. Its protein is CASSGFVRLAGVDEQFF.

The CDR3 reads CASSVGVGSSYNEQFF. The CDR3 DNA follows: TGTGCCAGCAGCGTAGGGGTCGGGAGCTCCTACAATGAGCAGTTCTTC. This chain connects TRBV9 to TRBJ2-1, with D possibly being TRBD2 (6 bases). CDR1 and CDR2 (germline): SGDLS, YYNGEE. The V end was cut by 0 bases, the J end by 0 bases, with 10 bases between. This CDR3 contains 16 residues.

V is TRBV29-1 and J is TRBJ1-2; the match to TRBD1 covers 7 bases. Germline values: CDR1 SQVTM, CDR2 ANQGSEA. The CDR3 is 14 amino acids. Trimming at V came to 0 bases and at J to 2 bases, leaving 3 bases not matched to a gene. CDR3 protein: CSVEDTGENYGYTF. DNA of the CDR3: TGCAGCGTTGAAGATACAGGGGAGAACTATGGCTACACCTTC.

This chain links TRBV5-6 with TRBJ2-7; D not certain. V lost 0 bases and J lost 4, with 8 bases in between. Per germline, CDR1 SGHDT and CDR2 YYEEEE. CDR3 length: 13 amino acids. CDR3 sequence: CASSLAPLYEQYF. CDR3 in DNA: TGTGCCAGCAGCTTGGCCCCCCTGTACGAGCAGTACTTC.

V is TRBV7-2 and J is TRBJ2-5; D is possibly TRBD2 (6 bases). CDR3 length equals 14 residues. Trimming left V 4 bases short and J 9 bases short, with 18 bases between. Germline V CDR1 and CDR2: SGHTA, FQGNSA. The chain's CDR3 is CASSYLGGTQPQYF. The CDR3 DNA follows: TGTGCCAGCAGCTATCTCGGCGGGACCCAGCCCCAGTACTTC.

The chain recombines TRBV4-2 with TRBJ2-5, with TRBD2 identical over 8 bases. CDR1 is LGHNA, CDR2 YNFKEQ, per germline. The CDR3 loop spans 15 amino acids. Unmatched junction bases numbered 13, after V lost 8 bases and J lost 5 bases. The CDR3 DNA reads as TGTGCCAGCTCCCTTAAAGCGGGAGTGGGGGAGACCCAGTACTTC. Translation gives CASSLKAGVGETQYF.

This rearrangement joins TRBV24-1 to TRBJ2-5, with D uncertain. V lost 2 bases, J lost 2 bases, and 11 bases lay in between. Per germline, CDR1 KGHDR and CDR2 SFDVKD. The CDR3 covers 15 residues. The CDR3 coding sequence is TGTGCCACCAGTGATTCCTCCCTTATGCAAGAGACCCAGTACTTC. It yields the protein CATSDSSLMQETQYF.

The chain is built from TRBV5-1 and TRBJ2-1, with D unresolved. The CDR3 loop spans 13 amino acids. The germline V and J ends were trimmed by 2 bases and 4 bases, with 7 bases remaining between them. The germline V gene encodes CDR1 SGHRS and CDR2 YFSETQ. In nucleotides, the CDR3 is TGCGCCAGCAGCTTTCTAGATTACAATGAGCAGTTCTTC. Translation gives CASSFLDYNEQFF.

This clone has just one count. This sequence joins TRBV28 and TRBJ1-5; unclear D gene. CDR1 and CDR2 from the germline V gene are MDHEN and SYDVKM. The CDR3 runs 13 residues. V dropped 4 bases and J dropped 6 bases, with 10 bases sitting between them. CDR3 sequence reads: CASSSTMIQPQHF. The CDR3 DNA sequence: TGTGCCAGCAGTTCTACGATGATTCAGCCCCAGCATTTT.

The V call is TRBV18, the J call TRBJ2-7; D is possibly TRBD2 (6 bases). The CDR3 has 14 residues. With 6 bases removed from V and 3 bases from J, the gap between germline ends came to 15 bases. Per the germline V gene, CDR1 is KGHSH and CDR2 is LQKENI. The CDR3 is CASSPAGSNYEQYF. DNA of the CDR3: TGTGCCAGCTCTCCAGCGGGTTCGAACTACGAGCAGTACTTC.

V is TRBV7-3 and J is TRBJ1-6; a possible D gene is TRBD1 (5 bases). The germline V and J ends were trimmed by 1 base and 7 bases, with 11 bases remaining between them. This CDR3 is built from 15 residues. The germline CDR1 and CDR2 sequences are SGHTA and FQGTGA. The CDR3 bases are TGTGCCAGCAGCTTAATGGGGGGGAACAATTCACCCCTCCACTTT. It yields the protein CASSLMGGNNSPLHF.

The chain recombines TRBV6-5 with TRBJ1-1, with TRBD1 identical over 9 bases. CDR3 size: 13 residues. CDR1 and CDR2 from the germline V gene are MNHEY and SVGAGI. Losses at the gene ends were 6 bases for V and 4 bases for J; bases not matched to a gene: 3. For the CDR3, the DNA is TGTGCCAGCAGGGGGACAGGGACCACTGAAGCTTTCTTT. Its protein product is CASRGTGTTEAFF.

The chain uses TRBV27 and TRBJ2-7; 7 bases line up with TRBD1. V shed 4 bases and J 0 bases; nucleotides not matched to a gene: 12. Germline CDR1 is MNHEY and CDR2 is SMNVEV (reference sequence). The CDR3 length is 17 residues. The CDR3 DNA reads TGTGCCAGCAGTTCCGTTTCTCGAGGGGGCAGCTCCTACGAGCAGTACTTC. Translated, it gives CASSSVSRGGSSYEQYF.

The V and J genes are TRBV7-9 and TRBJ2-1; 8 bases are shared with TRBD2. CDR3 length: 15 amino acids. Trimming removed 5 bases from V and 2 bases from J; junction bases left unmatched: 5. Germline values: CDR1 SEHNR, CDR2 FQNEAQ (reference sequence). The CDR3 sequence is CASSPRLATYNEQFF. CDR3 bases: TGTGCCAGCAGCCCCCGACTAGCGACCTACAATGAGCAGTTCTTC.

The chain employs TRBV9 and TRBJ2-1; 7 positions match TRBD2. This CDR3 is 15 amino acids long. Germline loops: CDR1 SGDLS, CDR2 YYNGEE. The trim removed 3 bases at V and 3 bases at J, leaving 6 bases unmatched. CDR3 loop: CASSARLASYNEQFF. The CDR3, as DNA: TGTGCCAGCAGCGCCAGACTAGCTAGCTACAATGAGCAGTTCTTC.